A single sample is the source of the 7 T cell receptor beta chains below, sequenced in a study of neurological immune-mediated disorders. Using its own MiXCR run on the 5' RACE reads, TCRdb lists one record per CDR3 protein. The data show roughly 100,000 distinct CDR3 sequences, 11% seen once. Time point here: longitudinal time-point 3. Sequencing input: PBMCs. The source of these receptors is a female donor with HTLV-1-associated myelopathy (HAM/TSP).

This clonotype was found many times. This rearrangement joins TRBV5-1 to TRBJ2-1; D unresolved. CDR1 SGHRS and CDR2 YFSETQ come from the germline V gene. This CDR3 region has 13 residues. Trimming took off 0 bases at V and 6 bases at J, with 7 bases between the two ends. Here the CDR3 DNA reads TGCGCCAGCAGCTTGGATAGTAGCAATGAGCAGTTCTTC. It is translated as CASSLDSSNEQFF.

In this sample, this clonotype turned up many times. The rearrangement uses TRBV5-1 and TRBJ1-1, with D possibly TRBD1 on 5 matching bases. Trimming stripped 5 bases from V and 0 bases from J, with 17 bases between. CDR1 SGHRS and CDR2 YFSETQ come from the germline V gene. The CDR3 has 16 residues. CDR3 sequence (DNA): TGCGCCAGCAGTCCGACCTTAGGGGTAATGAACACTGAAGCTTTCTTT. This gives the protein CASSPTLGVMNTEAFF.

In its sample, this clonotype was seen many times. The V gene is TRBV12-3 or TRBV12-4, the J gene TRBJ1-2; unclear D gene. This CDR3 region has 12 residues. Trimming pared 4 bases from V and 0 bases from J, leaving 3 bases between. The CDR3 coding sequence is TGTGCCAGCAGTTCAACTAACTATGGCTACACCTTC. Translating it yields CASSSTNYGYTF.

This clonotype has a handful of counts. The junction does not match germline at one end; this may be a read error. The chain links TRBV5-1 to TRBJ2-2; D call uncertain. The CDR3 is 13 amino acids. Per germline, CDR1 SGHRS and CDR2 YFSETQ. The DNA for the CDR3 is TGCGCCAGCAGCTTGGGACTCCCCGGAGAGCTGTTTTTT. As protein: CASSLGLPGELFF.

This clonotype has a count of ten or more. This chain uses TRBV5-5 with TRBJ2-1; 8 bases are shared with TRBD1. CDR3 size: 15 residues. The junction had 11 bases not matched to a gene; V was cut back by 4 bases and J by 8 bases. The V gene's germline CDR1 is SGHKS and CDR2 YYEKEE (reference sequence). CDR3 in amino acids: CASSGHGQGGDEQFF. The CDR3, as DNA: TGTGCCAGCAGCGGGCACGGACAGGGCGGGGATGAGCAGTTCTTC.

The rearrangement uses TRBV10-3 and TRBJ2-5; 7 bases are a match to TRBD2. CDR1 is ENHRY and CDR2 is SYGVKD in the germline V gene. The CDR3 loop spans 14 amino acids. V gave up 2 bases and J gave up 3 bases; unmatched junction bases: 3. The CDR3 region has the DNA TGTGCCATCAGTGAGCCAGGGAGGGAAGAGACCCAGTACTTC. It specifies CAISEPGREETQYF.

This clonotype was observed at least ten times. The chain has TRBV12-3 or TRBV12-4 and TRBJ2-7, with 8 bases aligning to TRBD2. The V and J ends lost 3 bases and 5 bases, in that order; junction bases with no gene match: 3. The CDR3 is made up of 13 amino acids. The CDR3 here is CASSLGSGDEQYF. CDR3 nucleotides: TGTGCCAGCAGTTTGGGTAGCGGGGACGAGCAGTACTTC.